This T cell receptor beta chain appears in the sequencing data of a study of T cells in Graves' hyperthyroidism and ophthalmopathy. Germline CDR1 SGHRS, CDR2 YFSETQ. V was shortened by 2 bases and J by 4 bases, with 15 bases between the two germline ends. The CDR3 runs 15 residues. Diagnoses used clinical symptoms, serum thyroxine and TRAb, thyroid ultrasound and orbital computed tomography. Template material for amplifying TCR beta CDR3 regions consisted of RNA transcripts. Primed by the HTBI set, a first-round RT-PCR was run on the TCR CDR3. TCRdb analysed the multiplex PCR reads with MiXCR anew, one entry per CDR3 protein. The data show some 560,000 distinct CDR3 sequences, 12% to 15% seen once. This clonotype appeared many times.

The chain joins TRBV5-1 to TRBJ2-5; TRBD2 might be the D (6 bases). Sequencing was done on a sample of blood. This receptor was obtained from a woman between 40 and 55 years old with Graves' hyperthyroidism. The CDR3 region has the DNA TGCGCCAGCAGCTTTGGAGGGGTAATCGGAGAGACCCAGTACTTC. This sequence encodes CASSFGGVIGETQYF. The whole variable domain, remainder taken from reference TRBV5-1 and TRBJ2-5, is KAGVTQTPRYLIKTRGQQVTLSCSPISGHRSVSWYQQTPGQGLQFLFEYFSETQRNKGNFPGRFSGRQFSNSRSEMNVSTLELGDSALYLCASSFGGVIGETQYFGPGTRLLVL.